This passage covers 26 T cell receptor beta chains from one sample sequenced in a study of patients and donors after allogeneic stem cell transplantation. TCRdb used MiXCR to reprocess the RT-PCR reads, holding one entry per CDR3 protein. The profile shows more than 850,000 distinct CDR3 sequences, around 17% of them singletons. Sequencing input: blood, either unsorted or a sorted T cell fraction (not recorded which). These TCRs come from a human donor who was either an allogeneic HSCT recipient or a stem cell or donor lymphocyte infusion donor (not recorded which). It is not recorded whose cells these are; they may come from a transplant donor.

This clonotype was observed a handful of times. The gene calls are TRBV25-1 and TRBJ1-2; 8 nucleotides align to TRBD1. Germline assignment: CDR1 MGHDK and CDR2 SYGVNS. Trimming cost V 8 bases and J 8 bases; bases outside gene matches: 7. CDR3 length: 12 amino acids. The CDR3 loop is CASYADRGGYTF. The CDR3 DNA reads TGTGCCAGCTACGCCGACAGGGGCGGCTACACCTTC.

This clonotype showed up just once. The chain carries TRBV2 and TRBJ2-5; TRBD1 matches at 9 bases. The CDR3 consists of 14 residues. J was trimmed by 2 bases and V by 10 bases; bases with no gene match: 8. The germline CDR1 and CDR2 sequences are SNHLY and FYNNEI. DNA of the CDR3: TGTGCCATAAAGGACAGGGGACAGCAAGAGACCCAGTACTTC. Translated, it gives CAIKDRGQQETQYF.

This clonotype was seen only a few times. The rearrangement uses TRBV7-2 and TRBJ2-7, with 8 bases fitting TRBD2. The CDR3 spans 14 residues. The junction had 7 bases not matched to a gene; V was cut back by 4 bases and J by 5 bases. Per germline, CDR1 SGHTA and CDR2 FQGNSA. The CDR3 DNA reads as TGTGCCAGCAGCTCCCGGACTAGCACCAACGAGCAGTACTTC. Residues: CASSSRTSTNEQYF.

This chain uses TRBV4-1 with TRBJ2-5; no clear D. Per the germline V gene, CDR1 is MGHRA and CDR2 is YSYEKL. CDR3 length: 15 amino acids. Trimming removed 5 bases from V and 0 bases from J, with 13 bases in between. The CDR3 nucleotides read TGCGCCAGCAGCTACTCCCTTGGGAACCAAGAGACCCAGTACTTC. It encodes CASSYSLGNQETQYF.

The chain joins TRBV20-1 to TRBJ1-5; possible D gene TRBD1, 6 bases. CDR1 is DFQATT and CDR2 is SNEGSKA in the germline V gene (reference sequence). The CDR3 contains 15 residues. The V end was cut by 1 base, the J end by 5 bases, with 15 bases between. CDR3 nucleotide sequence: TGCAGTGCTAGAGCCCACAGGGTTGAGCATCAGCCCCAGCATTTT. Its protein is CSARAHRVEHQPQHF.

This sequence joins TRBV12-3 or TRBV12-4 and TRBJ2-1; D may be TRBD1 (5 bases). CDR3 length equals 13 residues. V lost 3 bases and J 15 bases, leaving 18 bases between the germline ends. The DNA of the CDR3 is TGTGCCAGCAGTTTTGGGGCCGAATCCCAGGCGTTCTTC. Residues: CASSFGAESQAFF.

V gene TRBV6-5 combines with J gene TRBJ1-1; D remains unclear. This CDR3 region has 12 residues. V gave up 10 bases and J gave up 1 base, with 10 bases separating them. CDR1 MNHEY and CDR2 SVGAGI come from the germline V gene. The CDR3 protein is CATNRGNTEAFF. The CDR3 DNA follows: TGTGCCACCAACAGAGGGAACACTGAAGCTTTCTTT.

The CDR3 loop is CSAGAWGIQETQYF. For the CDR3, the DNA is TGCAGTGCTGGGGCGTGGGGGATCCAAGAGACCCAGTACTTC. The chain joins TRBV20-1 to TRBJ2-5; tentatively, D is TRBD1 or TRBD2 (5 bases each). The germline gives CDR1 DFQATT, CDR2 SNEGSKA (reference sequence). V lost 5 bases and J lost 1, with 14 bases in between. CDR3 length: 14 residues.

This rearrangement joins TRBV20-1 to TRBJ1-1; D unclear. Trimming took off 8 bases at V and 1 base at J, with 11 bases between the two ends. CDR3 length: 12 residues. Germline V CDR1 and CDR2: DFQATT, SNEGSKA (reference sequence). CDR3 nucleotide sequence: TGCAGTCCTGGCGGTAAGAACACTGAAGCTTTCTTT. Its translation is CSPGGKNTEAFF.

This clonotype was detected once. V gene TRBV4-3 combines with J gene TRBJ1-2; D is perhaps TRBD1 (6 bases). CDR3 length equals 16 residues. CDR1 and CDR2 (germline): LGHNA, YSLEER. Trimming stripped 4 bases from V and 4 bases from J, with 19 bases between. CDR3 in amino acids: CASSPQGQGTSYGYTF. The CDR3 DNA follows: TGCGCCAGCAGCCCCCAAGGGCAGGGGACCAGCTATGGCTACACCTTC.

This rearrangement joins TRBV6-1 to TRBJ1-1, with D possibly TRBD1 on 5 matching bases. This CDR3 region has 12 residues. Trimming took off 6 bases at V and 7 bases at J, with 12 bases between the two ends. Germline loops: CDR1 MNHNS, CDR2 SASEGT. CDR3 nucleotide sequence: TGTGCCAGCAGCCGTAGGGGCGGTGAAGCTTTCTTT. As protein: CASSRRGGEAFF.

The rearrangement uses TRBV20-1 and TRBJ2-1; TRBD2 is a possible D gene (5 bases). The CDR3 is 10 amino acids. The ends were cut back, 1 base at V and 12 bases at J, with 7 bases in the middle. The germline CDR1 and CDR2 sequences are DFQATT and SNEGSKA (reference sequence). The DNA for the CDR3 is TGCAGTGCTAGAGGGGCGGGGCAGTTCTTC. Protein product: CSARGAGQFF.

The chain joins TRBV4-1 to TRBJ2-2; unclear D gene. Trimming shortened V by 4 bases and J by 6 bases, and 6 bases separated the two germline ends. This CDR3 is 12 amino acids long. Germline V gene sequence: CDR1 MGHRA, CDR2 YSYEKL. The CDR3 sequence is CASSRSPGELFF. The CDR3 region has the DNA TGCGCCAGCAGCCGTAGTCCCGGGGAGCTGTTTTTT.

The genes are TRBV9 and TRBJ2-1, with D possibly TRBD2 on 5 matching bases. The CDR3 has 15 residues. Germline-derived CDR1 and CDR2 are SGDLS and YYNGEE. V was clipped by 3 bases and J by 5 bases, with 15 bases between them. CDR3 amino acids: CASSAEPRGDNEQFF. DNA of the CDR3: TGTGCCAGCAGCGCTGAGCCCCGGGGTGACAATGAGCAGTTCTTC.

This clonotype was observed many times. The V call is TRBV12-3 or TRBV12-4, the J call TRBJ2-1, with 8 bases lining up with TRBD1. With 3 bases clipped from V and 15 bases from J, the junction kept 7 bases outside the gene matches. There are 12 residues in the CDR3. This CDR3 reads CASSLTGELAFF. The CDR3 nucleotides read TGTGCCAGCAGTTTGACAGGGGAATTGGCGTTCTTC.

A few counts support this clonotype. J is TRBJ2-1 and V is TRBV4-1; D is unclear. Trimming shortened V by 2 bases and J by 7 bases, and 12 bases separated the two germline ends. CDR3 length: 14 amino acids. Germline CDR1 reads MGHRA; CDR2 reads YSYEKL. CDR3 loop: CASSQLRVGNEQFF. The CDR3, as DNA: TGCGCCAGCAGCCAACTCCGGGTCGGGAATGAGCAGTTCTTC.

The chain is built from TRBV25-1 and TRBJ2-7; 9 bases align to TRBD1. Germline CDR1 MGHDK, CDR2 SYGVNS. The CDR3 length is 16 residues. Trimming took 3 bases from V and 3 from J; bases not matched to a gene: 9. The CDR3: CASSDLYGTGNYEQYF. The CDR3 DNA sequence: TGTGCCAGCAGTGATTTATACGGGACAGGGAACTACGAGCAGTACTTC.

Ten or more counts support this clonotype. This chain uses TRBV12-3 or TRBV12-4 with TRBJ2-2; 7 nucleotides match TRBD1. The CDR3 covers 14 residues. V gave up 6 bases and J gave up 2 bases; unmatched junction bases: 3. The CDR3 region has the DNA TGTGCCAGCAGGGGACAGCCTAACACCGGGGAGCTGTTTTTT. Amino acids: CASRGQPNTGELFF.

The CDR3, as DNA: TGTGCCTGGAGCATACGGAGGAGCGGGAGGGCTGGCACAGATACGCAGTATTTT. Translating it yields CAWSIRRSGRAGTDTQYF. The rearrangement uses TRBV30 and TRBJ2-3, with 10 bases lining up with TRBD2. The germline gives CDR1 GTSNPN, CDR2 SVGIG (reference sequence). The CDR3 extends over 18 amino acids. Trimming removed 3 bases from V and 1 base from J; junction bases left unmatched: 13.

The V and J genes are TRBV27 and TRBJ2-7; D unclear. The V gene's germline CDR1 is MNHEY and CDR2 SMNVEV (reference sequence). The CDR3 runs 12 residues. V was pared by 7 bases and J by 3 bases, with 10 bases between. The DNA of the CDR3 is TGTGCCAGCATAAACGGCCACTACGAGCAGTACTTC. This gives the protein CASINGHYEQYF.

This clonotype was observed a few times. The chain is built from TRBV12-3 or TRBV12-4 and TRBJ2-1; TRBD2 aligns across 15 bases. CDR3 size: 17 residues. V lost 5 bases and J lost 6; bases outside the gene matches: 8. The CDR3 sequence: CASSRGLAGGPINEQFF. CDR3 coding DNA: TGTGCCAGCAGTAGAGGACTAGCGGGAGGGCCGATCAATGAGCAGTTCTTC.

In DNA, the CDR3 is TGCGCCAGCAGCCAAGAGCGAGCGGGGGGCCAGGGCGGGGAGCTGTTTTTT. Protein: CASSQERAGGQGGELFF. This chain links TRBV4-3 with TRBJ2-2; 9 bases are shared with TRBD2. CDR1 is LGHNA and CDR2 is YSLEER in the germline V gene. V shed 0 bases and J 7 bases; nucleotides not matched to a gene: 9. This CDR3 is 17 amino acids long.

J is TRBJ2-7 and V is TRBV28; D possibly matches TRBD1 or TRBD2 (6 bases each). The CDR3 extends over 15 amino acids. Germline V gives CDR1 MDHEN, CDR2 SYDVKM. With 3 bases removed from V and 6 bases from J, the gap between germline ends came to 18 bases. The CDR3 sequence: CASSFRGRHPLEQYF. In DNA, the CDR3 is TGTGCCAGCAGTTTTAGGGGGAGGCATCCGCTCGAGCAGTACTTC.

This clonotype was counted ten times or more. The chain carries TRBV12-3 or TRBV12-4 and TRBJ2-7; 8 bases map to TRBD1. The CDR3 has 15 residues. Trimming took 5 bases from V and 0 from J; bases not matched to a gene: 6. The CDR3 spells CASSPRTGSSYEQYF. DNA for the CDR3: TGTGCCAGCAGTCCCAGGACAGGGAGCTCCTACGAGCAGTACTTC.

This chain connects TRBV12-3 or TRBV12-4 to TRBJ2-5; D uncertain. This CDR3 contains 13 residues. V was shortened by 6 bases and J by 5 bases, with 13 bases between the two germline ends. The CDR3 loop reads CASSQGRWETQYF. As DNA, the CDR3 is TGTGCCAGCAGCCAAGGACGCTGGGAGACCCAGTACTTC.

The chain recombines TRBV5-8 with TRBJ2-2; D is possibly TRBD1 or TRBD2 (5 bases each). CDR1 SGHTS and CDR2 YDEGEE come from the germline V gene. V was cut by 4 bases and J by 4 bases, with 20 bases left in between. This CDR3 is 17 amino acids long. This CDR3 reads CASSLTRGVGPTGELFF. In DNA form, the CDR3 reads TGTGCCAGCAGCCTAACTAGAGGGGTAGGGCCCACCGGGGAGCTGTTTTTT.